Detailed here is one TCR beta chain. Antigen unknown. The data are from a study of shared clonotypes between healthy human individuals. The study, taken as a whole, reports: Sharing of clonotypes among donors was expected to vary with sequencing depth.

V was cut by 8 bases and J by 0 bases, with 10 bases left in between. The CDR3 contains 13 residues. Some clones are missing from TCRdb's copy, which holds only in-frame ones; the method was immunoSEQ multiplex PCR. The sample lists about 480,000 clones; around 79% were seen once. Donation came from healthy HIV-negative adults that had no recent acute infections or vaccinations. The receptor's source is a woman aged 35 to 49 in good health. Some clones in this sample may be carry-over from other donors' samples. This chain connects TRBV23-1 to TRBJ2-5, with TRBD1 as a possible D gene (6 bases). TRBV23-1 is marked as an open reading frame, function uncertain. The sequencing sample was made of PBMCs. CDR3 protein: CASWGTYQETQYF. The CDR3 nucleotides are TGCGCCAGCTGGGGGACATACCAAGAGACCCAGTACTTC.